This TCR beta chain was profiled in a study of shared clonotypes between healthy human individuals. General study results and limits: Blood alone was sampled, and tissue repertoires likely differ.

Germline lookup yields CDR1 MDHEN and CDR2 SYDVKM. J gave up 1 base and V 10 bases, and 18 bases lay outside the gene matches. This CDR3 has 18 amino acids. The protocol was immunoSEQ multiplex PCR, while the TCRdb copy is restricted to in-frame clones and leaves out a portion. The sample lists some 2,000,000 clones; nearly 97% were seen once. As to this clone: The antigen is unknown.

This TCR was recovered from a man in his late teens or twenties in good health. The J gene is TRBJ1-5, the V gene TRBV28; 8 nucleotides match TRBD1. The sample comprised naive CD4+ T cells sorted from blood. Subset given: CD45RA+ positively selected. Written as DNA, the CDR3 is TGTGCCACCCTCCCGGTGGCAGGGGGCCTCCGAAGCAATCAGCCCCAGCATTTT. Amino acids: CATLPVAGGLRSNQPQHF.